These T cell receptor beta chains were read from a single sample in a study of cytomegalovirus exposure and HLA in healthy donors. TCRdb keeps only in-frame clones here, not all; method: immunoSEQ multiplex PCR. The sample consists of some 170,000 clones, 75% of them appearing once. The sample taken for sequencing was PBMCs. The source is a woman in her fifties or sixties in good health and CMV-seropositive. The CDR3 runs from the conserved cysteine through the conserved F or W. The order of the fields is D gene, J gene, clone size, V gene, CDR3 DNA, CDR3 protein. D genes are given only for firm matches. For some rows the clone size is stated as once, few or many, or as a class when expanded; others skip it.

TRBD1	TRBJ1-5	.	TRBV7-2	TGTGCCAGCAGCGGTGACAGGGGAAGCAATCAGCCCCAGCATTTT	CASSGDRGSNQPQHF
.	TRBJ2-2	.	TRBV5-1	TGCGCCACCACAGCGAACACCGGGGAGCTGTTTTTT	CATTANTGELFF
TRBD1	TRBJ2-1	.	TRBV2	TGTGCCAGCACCCTGGGACAGTACAATGAGCAGTTCTTC	CASTLGQYNEQFF
TRBD1	TRBJ1-2	.	TRBV29-1	TGCAGCGTGGGGGACAGTTATGGCTACACCTTC	CSVGDSYGYTF
.	TRBJ1-1	few	TRBV4-1	TGCGCCAGCAGCCAAGAGGGGGGTTTAGGCACTGAAGCTTTCTTT	CASSQEGGLGTEAFF
.	TRBJ2-7	.	TRBV29-1	TGCAGCGTTGCTGGCAGGGGATACGAGCAGTACTTC	CSVAGRGYEQYF
.	TRBJ1-1	.	TRBV7-9	TGTGCCAGCAGCTTATATCAGTCCCAAGCTTTCTTT	CASSLYQSQAFF
.	TRBJ1-1	.	TRBV2	TGTGCCAGCAGTGAGTTAATAGACACTGAAGCTTTCTTT	CASSELIDTEAFF
TRBD1	TRBJ1-1	.	TRBV13	TGTGCCAGCAACCAGGGACAGCCGGTAGCTTTCTTT	CASNQGQPVAFF
.	TRBJ2-6	.	TRBV5-1	TGCGCCAGCAGCCTTATTTCCTCTGGGGCCAACGTCCTGACTTTC	CASSLISSGANVLTF
.	TRBJ2-1	.	TRBV18	TGTGCCAGCTCATCGGCGGACAGATACAATGAGCAGTTCTTC	CASSSADRYNEQFF
.	TRBJ2-5	.	TRBV4-1	TGCGCCAGCAGCCGCCGGGCAGGGGCGGGAGAGACCCAGTACTTC	CASSRRAGAGETQYF
TRBD2	TRBJ2-1	.	TRBV7-9	TGTGCCAGCAACTTATACCAGGGACTAGCGGGGGGGCCCAATGAGCAGTTCTTC	CASNLYQGLAGGPNEQFF
TRBD2	TRBJ2-7	once	TRBV10-3	TGTGCCATCAGTGAGTCGGTGGTAGCGGGATCCTACGAGCAGTACTTC	CAISESVVAGSYEQYF
.	TRBJ1-1	.	TRBV2	TGTGCCAGCACGCGGGGGGGGTATGAGTACACTGAAGCTTTCTTT	CASTRGGYEYTEAFF
.	TRBJ1-5	.	TRBV12-1	TGTGCCAGCAAGCAGGGACAGGGCAATCAGCCCCAGCATTTT	CASKQGQGNQPQHF
.	TRBJ2-5	.	TRBV18	TGTGCCAGCTCACCCGGGTACCAAGAGACCCAGTACTTC	CASSPGYQETQYF
TRBD2	TRBJ2-5	.	TRBV7-9	TGTGCCAGCAGCTTACCCGGGGGGGGCCAAGAGACCCAGTACTTC	CASSLPGGGQETQYF
TRBD1	TRBJ1-2	.	TRBV9	TGTGCCAGCAGCACGGACAGGGACTATGGCTACACCTTC	CASSTDRDYGYTF
.	TRBJ2-7	few	TRBV6-6	TGTGCCAGCAGTTACTCGGGTGTAGGGGCCTACGAGCAGTACTTC	CASSYSGVGAYEQYF
TRBD2	TRBJ2-1	.	TRBV7-9	TGTGCCAGCAGCTTAGGTAGCGGGGGGGCCAATGAGCAGTTCTTC	CASSLGSGGANEQFF
.	TRBJ2-7	.	TRBV28	TGTGCCAGCACTTTAACAGGGTCCTACGAGCAGTACTTC	CASTLTGSYEQYF
TRBD2	TRBJ2-1	few	TRBV5-4	TGTGCCAGCAGCCATAGACTAGCGGGGAACAATGAGCAGTTCTTC	CASSHRLAGNNEQFF
TRBD1	TRBJ1-1	.	TRBV19	TGTGCCAGTAGTGCAAGCTTACAGGGGTTGATGAACACTGAAGCTTTCTTT	CASSASLQGLMNTEAFF
TRBD2	TRBJ2-1	.	TRBV7-3	TGTGCCAGCAGCTTAAGTCTAGCGGGGGACAATGAGCAGTTCTTC	CASSLSLAGDNEQFF
TRBD1	TRBJ1-4	.	TRBV5-1	TGCGCCAGCAGCTTCCAACCAGGGGGCACTAATGAAAAACTGTTTTTT	CASSFQPGGTNEKLFF
TRBD2	TRBJ2-1	.	TRBV5-1	TGCGCCAGCAGCCCGGGACTAGCGGCGTCCAATGAGCAGTTCTTC	CASSPGLAASNEQFF
TRBD1	TRBJ1-1	.	TRBV5-8	TGTGCCAGCAGCAGGGGACAGGGTTATACTGAAGCTTTCTTT	CASSRGQGYTEAFF
.	TRBJ2-2	.	TRBV2	TGTGCCAGCAGAACGGACAGTACCGGGGAGCTGTTTTTT	CASRTDSTGELFF
TRBD1	TRBJ1-4	.	TRBV6-1	TGTGCCAGCAGTGTTGACAGGGGTCCTAATGAAAAACTGTTTTTT	CASSVDRGPNEKLFF
TRBD1	TRBJ1-1	once	TRBV28	TGTGCCAGCAGCGCAAACCCGGGACAGGGGGCCGGATGGACTGAAGCTTTCTTT	CASSANPGQGAGWTEAFF
TRBD1	TRBJ1-6	once	TRBV5-1	TGCGCCAGCAGCGTGACAGGGGGCTTTAGCTCCTATAATTCACCCCTCCACTTT	CASSVTGGFSSYNSPLHF
TRBD2	TRBJ2-1	.	TRBV2	TGTGCCAGCAGTGCTCTTACACTAGCGGGGGGATACAATGAGCAGTTCTTC	CASSALTLAGGYNEQFF
TRBD1	TRBJ2-7	.	TRBV7-2	TGTGCCAGCAGCTCCGGACAGGCAGGAACCTACGAGCAGTACTTC	CASSSGQAGTYEQYF
TRBD1	TRBJ2-2	.	TRBV2	TGTGCCAGCAGGACAGGGCCCGGGGAGCTGTTTTTT	CASRTGPGELFF
.	TRBJ1-2	.	TRBV19	TGTGCCAGCAACCGAGACGGACGGGGCGGGAACGGCTACACCTTC	CASNRDGRGGNGYTF
TRBD1	TRBJ1-2	.	TRBV2	TGTGCCAGCAGTGAGGGACAGCTCTATGGCTACACCTTC	CASSEGQLYGYTF
.	TRBJ1-2	few	TRBV6-1	TGTGCCAGCAGTCCTACAGGGCTTAACTATGGCTACACCTTC	CASSPTGLNYGYTF
TRBD1	TRBJ1-1	.	TRBV15	TGTGCCACCAGCAGAGGAGGGAGGACAGGGGGCTTTCGAGCTTTCTTT	CATSRGGRTGGFRAFF
.	TRBJ1-5	.	TRBV15	TGTGCCACCAGCACCCTGACAGAGTATAGCAATCAGCCCCAGCATTTT	CATSTLTEYSNQPQHF
TRBD2	TRBJ2-1	.	TRBV16	TGTGCCAGCAGCCAATCAAGCGGGGGTTTAAATGAGCAGTTCTTC	CASSQSSGGLNEQFF
TRBD1	TRBJ1-1	.	TRBV6-5	TGTGCCAGCAGTTACTCGTGGGACAGGAACACTGAAGCTTTCTTT	CASSYSWDRNTEAFF
.	TRBJ1-6	.	TRBV15	TGTGCCACCAGCAGAGATCTAAGGGGTTTCTCACCCCTCCACTTT	CATSRDLRGFSPLHF
.	TRBJ1-1	.	TRBV27	TGTGCCAGCAGTGAGGCCGGTACCACTGAAGCTTTCTTT	CASSEAGTTEAFF
.	TRBJ1-3	.	TRBV30	TGTGCCTCCACCCGGGGGGGCGCCTCGTCTGGAAACACCATATATTTT	CASTRGGASSGNTIYF
.	TRBJ2-5	.	TRBV7-7	TGTGCCAGTGGGCCAGGGACTTCTGATGAGACCCAGTACTTC	CASGPGTSDETQYF
TRBD1	TRBJ2-7	.	TRBV27	TGTGCCAGCAAGGGGACAGCAGTACGGGAGCAGTACTTC	CASKGTAVREQYF
.	TRBJ1-5	.	TRBV12-5	TGTGCTAGTGGTTTCGAGGGTATCAATCAGCCCCAGCATTTT	CASGFEGINQPQHF
TRBD1	TRBJ1-6	.	TRBV5-1	TGCGCCAGCAGCTTCACGGGACAGGGCGGGTCACCCCTCCACTTT	CASSFTGQGGSPLHF
.	TRBJ2-2	.	TRBV21-1	TGTGCCAGCAGCATAAGGGACAGGGGGCTTGGCGGGGAGCTGTTTTTT	CASSIRDRGLGGELFF
.	TRBJ1-2	few	TRBV11-2	TGTGCCAGCAGCTATTGGGGGGGTGGCTACACCTTC	CASSYWGGGYTF
.	TRBJ1-1	.	TRBV4-1	TGCGCCAGCAGCCAAGTCCCCGACACTGAAGCTTTCTTT	CASSQVPDTEAFF
.	TRBJ1-3	.	TRBV6-5	TGTGCCAGTCGCCTGACACCTGGAAACACCATATATTTT	CASRLTPGNTIYF